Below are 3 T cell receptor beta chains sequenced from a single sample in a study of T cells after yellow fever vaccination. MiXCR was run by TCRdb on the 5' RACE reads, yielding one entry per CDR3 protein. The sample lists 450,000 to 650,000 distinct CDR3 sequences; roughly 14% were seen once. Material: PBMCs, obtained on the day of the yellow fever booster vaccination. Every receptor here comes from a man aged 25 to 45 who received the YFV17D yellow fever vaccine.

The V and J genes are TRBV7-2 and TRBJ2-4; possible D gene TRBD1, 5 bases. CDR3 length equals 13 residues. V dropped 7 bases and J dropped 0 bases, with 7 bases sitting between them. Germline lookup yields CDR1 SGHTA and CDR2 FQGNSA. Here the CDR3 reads CASTTVAKNIQYF. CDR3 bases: TGTGCCAGCACGACAGTAGCCAAAAACATTCAGTACTTC.

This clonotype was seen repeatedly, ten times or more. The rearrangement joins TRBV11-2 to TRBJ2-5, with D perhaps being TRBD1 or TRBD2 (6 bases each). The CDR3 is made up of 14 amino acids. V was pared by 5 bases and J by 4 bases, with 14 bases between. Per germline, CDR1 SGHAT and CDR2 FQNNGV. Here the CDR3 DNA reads TGTGCCAGCAGCCCCGCGTGGGGGGCAGAGACCCAGTACTTC. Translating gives CASSPAWGAETQYF. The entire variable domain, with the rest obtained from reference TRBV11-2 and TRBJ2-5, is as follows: EAGVAQSPRYKIIEKRQSVAFWCNPISGHATLYWYQQILGQGPKLLIQFQNNGVVDDSQLPKDRFSAERLKGVDSTLKIQPAKLEDSAVYLCASSPAWGAETQYFGPGTRLLVL.

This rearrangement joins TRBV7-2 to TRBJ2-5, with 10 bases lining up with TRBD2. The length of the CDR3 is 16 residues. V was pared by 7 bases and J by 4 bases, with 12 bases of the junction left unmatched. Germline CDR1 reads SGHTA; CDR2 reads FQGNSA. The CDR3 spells CASNLPSGRGSETQYF. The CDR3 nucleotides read TGTGCCAGCAACCTCCCAAGCGGGAGGGGTTCAGAGACCCAGTACTTC.